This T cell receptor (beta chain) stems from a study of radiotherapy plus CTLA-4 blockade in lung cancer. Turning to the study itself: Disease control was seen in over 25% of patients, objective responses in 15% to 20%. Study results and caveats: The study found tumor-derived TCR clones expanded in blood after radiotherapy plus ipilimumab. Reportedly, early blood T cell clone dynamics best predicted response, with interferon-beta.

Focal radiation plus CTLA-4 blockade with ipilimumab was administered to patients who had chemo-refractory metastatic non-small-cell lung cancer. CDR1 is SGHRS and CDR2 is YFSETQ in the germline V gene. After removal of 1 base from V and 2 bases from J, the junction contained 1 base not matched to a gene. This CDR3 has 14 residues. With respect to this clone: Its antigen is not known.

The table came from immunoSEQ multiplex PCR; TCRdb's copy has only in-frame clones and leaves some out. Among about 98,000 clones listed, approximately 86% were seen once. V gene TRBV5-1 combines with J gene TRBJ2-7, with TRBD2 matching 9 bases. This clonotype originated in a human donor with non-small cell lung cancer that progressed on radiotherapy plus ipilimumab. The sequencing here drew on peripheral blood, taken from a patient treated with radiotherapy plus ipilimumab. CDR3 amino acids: CASSLRGRAYEQYF. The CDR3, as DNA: TGCGCCAGCAGCTTGCGCGGGAGGGCCTACGAGCAGTACTTC.